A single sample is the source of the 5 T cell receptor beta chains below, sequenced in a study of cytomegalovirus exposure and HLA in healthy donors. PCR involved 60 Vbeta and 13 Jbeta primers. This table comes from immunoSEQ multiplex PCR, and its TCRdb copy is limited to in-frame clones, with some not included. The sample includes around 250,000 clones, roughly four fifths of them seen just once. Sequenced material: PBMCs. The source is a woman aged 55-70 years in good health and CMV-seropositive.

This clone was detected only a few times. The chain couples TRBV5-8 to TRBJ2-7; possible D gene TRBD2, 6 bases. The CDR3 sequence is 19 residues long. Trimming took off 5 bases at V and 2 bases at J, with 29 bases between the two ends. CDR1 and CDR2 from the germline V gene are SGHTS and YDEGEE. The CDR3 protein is CASRPLWGGNPQRAYEQYF. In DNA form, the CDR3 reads TGTGCCAGCAGACCACTATGGGGCGGGAATCCGCAACGGGCCTACGAGCAGTACTTC.

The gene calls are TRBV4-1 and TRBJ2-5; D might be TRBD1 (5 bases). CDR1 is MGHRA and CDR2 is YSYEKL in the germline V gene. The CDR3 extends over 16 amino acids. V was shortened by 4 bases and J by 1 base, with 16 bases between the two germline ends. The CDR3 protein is CASSPRWGNFQETQYF. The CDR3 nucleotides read TGCGCCAGCAGCCCCAGATGGGGCAATTTCCAAGAGACCCAGTACTTC.

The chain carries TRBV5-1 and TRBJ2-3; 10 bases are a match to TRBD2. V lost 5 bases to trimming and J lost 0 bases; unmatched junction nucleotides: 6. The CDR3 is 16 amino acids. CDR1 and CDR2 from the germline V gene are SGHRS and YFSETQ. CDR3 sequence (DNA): TGCGCCAGCAGACCTAGCGGGGGCCTTAGCACAGATACGCAGTATTTT. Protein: CASRPSGGLSTDTQYF. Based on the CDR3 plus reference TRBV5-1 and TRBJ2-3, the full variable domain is KAGVTQTPRYLIKTRGQQVTLSCSPISGHRSVSWYQQTPGQGLQFLFEYFSETQRNKGNFPGRFSGRQFSNSRSEMNVSTLELGDSALYLCASRPSGGLSTDTQYFGPGTRLTVL.

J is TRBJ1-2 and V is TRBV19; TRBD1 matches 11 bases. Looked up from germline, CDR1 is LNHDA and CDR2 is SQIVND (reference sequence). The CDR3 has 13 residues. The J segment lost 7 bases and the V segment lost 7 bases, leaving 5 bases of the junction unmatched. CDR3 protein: CASTPGQGVGYTF. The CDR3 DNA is TGTGCCAGTACCCCGGGACAGGGGGTTGGCTACACCTTC.

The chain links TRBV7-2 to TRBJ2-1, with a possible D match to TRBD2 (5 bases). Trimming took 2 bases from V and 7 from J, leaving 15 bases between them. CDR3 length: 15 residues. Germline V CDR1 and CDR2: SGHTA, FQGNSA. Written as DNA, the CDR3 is TGTGCCAGCAGCTTATCAGCGGAGTCTGGTAATGAGCAGTTCTTC. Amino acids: CASSLSAESGNEQFF.